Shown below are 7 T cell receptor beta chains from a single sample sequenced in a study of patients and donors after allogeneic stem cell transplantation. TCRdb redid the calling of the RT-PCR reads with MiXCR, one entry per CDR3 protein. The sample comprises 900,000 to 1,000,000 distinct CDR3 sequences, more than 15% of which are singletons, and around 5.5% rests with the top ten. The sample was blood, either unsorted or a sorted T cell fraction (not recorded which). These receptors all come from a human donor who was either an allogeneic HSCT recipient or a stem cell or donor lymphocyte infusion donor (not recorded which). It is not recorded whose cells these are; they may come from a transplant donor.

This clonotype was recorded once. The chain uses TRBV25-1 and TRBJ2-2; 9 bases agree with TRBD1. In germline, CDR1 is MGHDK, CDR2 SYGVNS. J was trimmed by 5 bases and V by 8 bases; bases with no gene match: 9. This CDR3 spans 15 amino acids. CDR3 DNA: TGTGCCAGCGGGACAGGGTGGCTGGGGACCGGGGAGCTGTTTTTT. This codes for CASGTGWLGTGELFF.

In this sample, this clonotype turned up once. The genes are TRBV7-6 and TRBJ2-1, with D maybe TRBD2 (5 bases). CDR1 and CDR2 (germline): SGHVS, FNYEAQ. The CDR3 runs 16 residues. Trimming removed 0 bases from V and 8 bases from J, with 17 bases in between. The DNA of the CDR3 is TGTGCCAGCAGCTTAGCGCCGGGGTTACTAGGTGATGAGCAGTTCTTC. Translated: CASSLAPGLLGDEQFF.

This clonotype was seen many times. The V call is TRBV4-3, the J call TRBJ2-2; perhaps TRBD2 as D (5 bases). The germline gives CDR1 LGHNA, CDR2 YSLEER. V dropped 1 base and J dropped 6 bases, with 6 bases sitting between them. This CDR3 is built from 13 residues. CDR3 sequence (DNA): TGCGCCAGCAGCCAAGCGGAGGCCGGGGAGCTGTTTTTT. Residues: CASSQAEAGELFF.

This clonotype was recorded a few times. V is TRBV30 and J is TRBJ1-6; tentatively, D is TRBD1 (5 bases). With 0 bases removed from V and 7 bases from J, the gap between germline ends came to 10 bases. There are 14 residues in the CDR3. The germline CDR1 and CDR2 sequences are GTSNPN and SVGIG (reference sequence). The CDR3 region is CAWSVGRENSPLHF. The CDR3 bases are TGTGCCTGGAGTGTTGGCAGGGAGAATTCACCCCTCCACTTT.

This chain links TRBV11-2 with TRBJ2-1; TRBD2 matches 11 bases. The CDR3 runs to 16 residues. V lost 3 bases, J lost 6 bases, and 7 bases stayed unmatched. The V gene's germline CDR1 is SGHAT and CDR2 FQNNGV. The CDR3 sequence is CASSFLAGGRLNEQFF. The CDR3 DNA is TGTGCCAGCAGCTTTCTAGCGGGGGGCAGACTCAATGAGCAGTTCTTC.

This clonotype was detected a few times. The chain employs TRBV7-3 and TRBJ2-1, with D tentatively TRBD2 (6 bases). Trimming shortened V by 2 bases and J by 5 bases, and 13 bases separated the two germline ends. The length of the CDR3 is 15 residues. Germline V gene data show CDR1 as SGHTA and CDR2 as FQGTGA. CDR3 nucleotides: TGTGCCAGCAGCTTAGCGGCTAGCGCTCACAATGAGCAGTTCTTC. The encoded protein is CASSLAASAHNEQFF.

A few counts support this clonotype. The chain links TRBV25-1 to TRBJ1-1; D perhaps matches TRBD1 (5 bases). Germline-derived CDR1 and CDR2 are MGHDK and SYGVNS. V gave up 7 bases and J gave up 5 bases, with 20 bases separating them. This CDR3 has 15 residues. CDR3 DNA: TGTGCCAGCACCCACACCGGGGCGCGGAGTACTGAAGCTTTCTTT. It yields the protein CASTHTGARSTEAFF.